The 19 T cell receptor beta chains presented below share a single source sample, sequenced in a study of cytomegalovirus exposure and HLA in healthy donors. TCRdb's copy holds only in-frame clones and misses some; the assay was immunoSEQ multiplex PCR. The table has 90,000 to 150,000 clones, around 86% seen once; the top ten hold around 5.1%. Sequencing input: PBMCs. These receptors were taken from a man younger than 35 in good health and CMV-seronegative.

The rearrangement links TRBV14 to TRBJ1-2; 7 bases map to TRBD1. V trimming: 1 base; J trimming: 4 bases; junction bases outside the gene matches: 6. Looked up from germline, CDR1 is SGHDN and CDR2 is FVKESK. CDR3 length equals 15 residues. The CDR3 DNA reads TGTGCCAGCAGCCAAGTAGGGGGCGTCGGCTATGGCTACACCTTC. Translation gives CASSQVGGVGYGYTF.

V usage is TRBV7-2 and J usage is TRBJ2-3, with 7 nucleotides matching TRBD2. The CDR3 runs to 16 residues. Per the germline V gene, CDR1 is SGHTA and CDR2 is FQGNSA. J gave up 1 base and V 5 bases, and 9 bases lay outside the gene matches. The CDR3: CASSPPPLAGTDTQYF. In DNA form, the CDR3 reads TGTGCCAGCAGCCCCCCCCCTCTAGCGGGCACAGATACGCAGTATTTT.

V is TRBV10-3 and J is TRBJ1-3; 7 bases are shared with TRBD1. This CDR3 comprises 16 residues. CDR1 and CDR2 from the germline V gene are ENHRY and SYGVKD. V lost 7 bases, J lost 0 bases, and 9 bases stayed unmatched. The CDR3: CAITPKQGSSGNTIYF. In DNA form, the CDR3 reads TGTGCCATCACCCCCAAACAGGGGAGCTCTGGAAACACCATATATTTT.

This rearrangement joins TRBV10-3 to TRBJ2-1; no clear D. Germline V CDR1 and CDR2: ENHRY, SYGVKD. This CDR3 comprises 11 residues. V was shortened by 3 bases and J by 8 bases, with 5 bases between the two germline ends. For the CDR3, the DNA is TGTGCCATCAGTGATAGTTATGAGCAGTTCTTC. Translated, it gives CAISDSYEQFF.

This clone appeared once. V is TRBV9 and J is TRBJ1-5; D uncertain. The CDR3 loop spans 15 amino acids. V dropped 0 bases and J dropped 3 bases, with 10 bases sitting between them. CDR1 SGDLS and CDR2 YYNGEE come from the germline V gene. Written as DNA, the CDR3 is TGTGCCAGCAGCGTAGGGGGAGGGTACAATCAGCCCCAGCATTTT. Translation gives CASSVGGGYNQPQHF.

This sequence joins TRBV6-4 and TRBJ2-3; 9 positions agree with TRBD2. The CDR3 contains 16 residues. Germline CDR1 MRHNA, CDR2 SNTAGT. J gave up 6 bases and V 3 bases, and 10 bases lay outside the gene matches. The CDR3 reads CASSEGLSGGPDTQYF. As DNA, the CDR3 is TGTGCCAGCAGTGAGGGGCTAAGCGGGGGGCCGGATACGCAGTATTTT.

The rearrangement links TRBV9 to TRBJ1-2; 10 bases are a match to TRBD1. This CDR3 contains 17 residues. The trim removed 3 bases at V and 3 bases at J, leaving 11 bases unmatched. Germline V gives CDR1 SGDLS, CDR2 YYNGEE. CDR3 sequence: CASSEAPDRGLDYGYTF. CDR3 nucleotides: TGTGCCAGCAGCGAGGCCCCAGACAGGGGGCTTGACTATGGCTACACCTTC.

The V call is TRBV14, the J call TRBJ1-3; no reliable D call. In germline, CDR1 is SGHDN, CDR2 FVKESK. The CDR3 extends over 14 amino acids. V was shortened by 0 bases and J by 4 bases, with 7 bases between the two germline ends. The DNA of the CDR3 is TGTGCCAGCAGCCAAGAAATATCGGGAAACACCATATATTTT. Translated: CASSQEISGNTIYF.

This clone was detected a few times. The chain uses TRBV19 and TRBJ1-5; maybe TRBD1 (5 bases). Trimming left V 10 bases short and J 7 bases short, with 14 bases between. The CDR3 length is 12 residues. CDR1 and CDR2 from the germline V gene are LNHDA and SQIVND (reference sequence). The chain's CDR3 is CATSRGGQPQHF. The CDR3 nucleotides read TGTGCCACCTCAAGGGGCGGCCAGCCCCAGCATTTT.

V gene TRBV6-6 combines with J gene TRBJ1-1; tentative D call: TRBD1 (5 bases). The CDR3 has 15 residues. Germline CDR1 is MNHNY and CDR2 is SVGAGI (reference sequence). Trimming shortened V by 5 bases and J by 4 bases, and 17 bases separated the two germline ends. The CDR3 bases are TGTGCCAGCAGTGGGTCCGTGACCGGGGGCACTGAAGCTTTCTTT. Residues: CASSGSVTGGTEAFF.

This clone appeared a single time. V and J are TRBV7-9 and TRBJ1-2; tentative D call: TRBD1 (5 bases). The V end lost 0 bases, the J end lost 6 bases, and 11 bases lay between the germline ends. Germline V CDR1 and CDR2: SEHNR, FQNEAQ (reference sequence). This CDR3 has 14 amino acids. CDR3 bases: TGTGCCAGCAGCTTAGCGCGGGGGACGAATGGCTACACCTTC. Amino acid sequence: CASSLARGTNGYTF. Using reference TRBV7-9 and TRBJ1-2 for the parts outside the CDR3, the full variable domain is DTGVSQNPRHKITKRGQNVTFRCDPISEHNRLYWYRQTLGQGPEFLTYFQNEAQLEKSRLLSDRFSAERPKGSFSTLEIQRTEQGDSAMYLCASSLARGTNGYTFGSGTRLTVV.

The gene calls are TRBV6-5 and TRBJ2-7; the match to TRBD1 covers 9 bases. The CDR3 covers 15 residues. The germline V gene has CDR1 MNHEY and CDR2 SVGAGI. After removal of 7 bases from V and 5 bases from J, the junction contained 12 bases not matched to a gene. CDR3 sequence reads: CASKTSGTGSHEQYF. The CDR3 DNA sequence: TGTGCCAGCAAGACTTCCGGGACAGGGAGTCACGAGCAGTACTTC.

This chain joins TRBV4-1 and TRBJ2-7; TRBD2 is a possible D gene (6 bases). V lost 0 bases, J lost 2 bases, and 11 bases lay in between. This CDR3 region has 15 residues. Germline V lookup: CDR1 MGHRA, CDR2 YSYEKL. CDR3 DNA: TGCGCCAGCAGCCAAGACAGGGAGGCACCCTACGAGCAGTACTTC. Translation gives CASSQDREAPYEQYF.

The chain carries TRBV6-5 and TRBJ1-3; D is undetermined. The CDR3 is made up of 13 amino acids. Germline V CDR1 and CDR2: MNHEY, SVGAGI. V was shortened by 5 bases and J by 9 bases, with 14 bases between the two germline ends. DNA for the CDR3: TGTGCCAGCAGTAACCGTTTGCCGGGCACCATATATTTT. Amino acid sequence: CASSNRLPGTIYF.

The chain joins TRBV2 to TRBJ1-5, with TRBD1 identical over 9 bases. The CDR3 consists of 14 residues. The germline CDR1 and CDR2 sequences are SNHLY and FYNNEI. V shed 7 bases and J 2 bases; nucleotides not matched to a gene: 3. The CDR3 here is CASMRTGGNQPQHF. The DNA of the CDR3 is TGTGCCAGCATGAGGACAGGGGGCAATCAGCCCCAGCATTTT.

The rearrangement links TRBV15 to TRBJ2-7; possible D gene TRBD2, 5 bases. The V gene's germline CDR1 is LNHNV and CDR2 YYDKDF (reference sequence). The CDR3 contains 15 residues. V lost 0 bases and J lost 6, with 15 bases in between. DNA for the CDR3: TGTGCCACCAGCAGAGATGGTAATTCGGGAAGCGAGCAGTACTTC. Its protein product is CATSRDGNSGSEQYF.

The gene calls are TRBV6-1 and TRBJ1-6; 10 positions match TRBD1. V lost 3 bases to trimming and J lost 6 bases; unmatched junction nucleotides: 2. CDR1 and CDR2 from the germline V gene are MNHNS and SASEGT. This CDR3 spans 15 amino acids. CDR3 nucleotides: TGTGCCAGCAGTGATCGGACAGGGGGTAATTCACCCCTCCACTTT. This gives the protein CASSDRTGGNSPLHF.

The V call is TRBV29-1, the J call TRBJ1-5, with a weak D call TRBD1 (5 bases). Trimming removed 4 bases at V and 7 bases at J, with 17 bases between. CDR1 and CDR2 (germline): SQVTM, ANQGSEA. The CDR3 totals 14 residues. CDR3 in DNA: TGCAGCGTTGCCTTCGGGGGGAATGACCAGCCCCAGCATTTT. Translating it yields CSVAFGGNDQPQHF.

This clone was observed a single time. This chain connects TRBV4-2 to TRBJ2-1; the match to TRBD2 covers 7 bases. The CDR3 contains 19 residues. The germline V gene encodes CDR1 LGHNA and CDR2 YNFKEQ. With 2 bases clipped from V and 7 bases from J, the junction kept 20 bases outside the gene matches. The CDR3 DNA is TGTGCCAGCAGCCAATTAGTGTTAGTGGGAGGGCCCCGGGGGAATGAGCAGTTCTTC. Amino acids: CASSQLVLVGGPRGNEQFF.